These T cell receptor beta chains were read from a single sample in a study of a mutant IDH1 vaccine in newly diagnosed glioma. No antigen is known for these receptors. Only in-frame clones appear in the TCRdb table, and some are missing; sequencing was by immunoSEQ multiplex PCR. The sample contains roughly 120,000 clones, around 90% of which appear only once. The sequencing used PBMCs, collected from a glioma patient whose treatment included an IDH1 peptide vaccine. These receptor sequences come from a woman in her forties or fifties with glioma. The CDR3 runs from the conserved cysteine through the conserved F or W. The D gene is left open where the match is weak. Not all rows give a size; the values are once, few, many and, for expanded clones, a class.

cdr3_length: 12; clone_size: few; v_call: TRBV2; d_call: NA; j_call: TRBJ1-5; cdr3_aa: CASSGSNQPQHF; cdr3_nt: TGTGCCAGCTCGGGGAGTAATCAGCCCCAGCATTTT
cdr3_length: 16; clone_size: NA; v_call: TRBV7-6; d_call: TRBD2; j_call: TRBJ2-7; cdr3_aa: CASSLRWSGNAHEQYF; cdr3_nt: TGTGCCAGCAGCTTAAGGTGGAGCGGGAACGCTCACGAGCAGTACTTC
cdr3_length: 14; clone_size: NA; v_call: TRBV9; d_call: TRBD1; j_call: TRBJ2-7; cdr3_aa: CASSYGTGGSEQYF; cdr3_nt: TGTGCCAGCAGCTATGGGACAGGGGGCAGCGAGCAGTACTTC
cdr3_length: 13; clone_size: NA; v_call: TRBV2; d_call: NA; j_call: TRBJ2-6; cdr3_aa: CASHPNGANVLTF; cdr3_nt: TGTGCCAGCCATCCTAATGGGGCCAACGTCCTGACTTTC
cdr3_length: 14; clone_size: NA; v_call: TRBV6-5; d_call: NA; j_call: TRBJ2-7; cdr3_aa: CASSYSPRPYEQYF; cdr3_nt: TGTGCCAGCAGTTACTCACCCAGACCCTACGAGCAGTACTTC
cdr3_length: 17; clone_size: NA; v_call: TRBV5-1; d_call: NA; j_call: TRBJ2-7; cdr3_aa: CASSFWPSERIAYEQYF; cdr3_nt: TGCGCCAGCAGTTTTTGGCCGTCGGAGCGGATAGCCTACGAGCAGTACTTC
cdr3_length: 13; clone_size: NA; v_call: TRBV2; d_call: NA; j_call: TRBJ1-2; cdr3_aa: CASSEARREGYTF; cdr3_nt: TGTGCCAGCAGTGAAGCGAGGCGGGAGGGCTACACCTTC
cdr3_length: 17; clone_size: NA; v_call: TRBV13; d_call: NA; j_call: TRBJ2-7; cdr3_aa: CASSPSGGGSVSYEQYF; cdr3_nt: TGTGCCAGCAGCCCTTCCGGGGGCGGGAGTGTCTCCTACGAGCAGTACTTC
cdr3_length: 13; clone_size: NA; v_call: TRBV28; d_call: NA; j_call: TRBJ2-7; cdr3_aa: CASSFGLRDEQYF; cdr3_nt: TGTGCCAGCAGCTTTGGGCTTCGCGACGAGCAGTACTTC
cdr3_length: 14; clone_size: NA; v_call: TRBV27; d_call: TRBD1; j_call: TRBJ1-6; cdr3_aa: CASGPDRGNSPLHF; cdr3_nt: TGTGCCAGCGGTCCGGACAGGGGTAATTCACCCCTCCACTTT
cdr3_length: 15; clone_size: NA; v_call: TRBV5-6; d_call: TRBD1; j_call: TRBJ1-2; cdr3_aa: CASRGTGLNGYGYTF; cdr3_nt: TGTGCCAGCAGGGGGACAGGGCTTAATGGCTATGGCTACACCTTC
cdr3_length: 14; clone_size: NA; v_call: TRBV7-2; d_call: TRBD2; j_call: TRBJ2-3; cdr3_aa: CASGAGGPTDTQYF; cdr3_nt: TGTGCCAGCGGAGCGGGAGGGCCGACAGATACGCAGTATTTT
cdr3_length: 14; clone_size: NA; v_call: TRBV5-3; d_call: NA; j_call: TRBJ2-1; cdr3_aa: CASSIQGADNEQFF; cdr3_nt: TGTGCCAGCAGCATTCAAGGGGCAGACAATGAGCAGTTCTTC
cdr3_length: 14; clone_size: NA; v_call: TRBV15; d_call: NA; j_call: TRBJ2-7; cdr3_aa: CATSRDRRDYEQYF; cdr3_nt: TGTGCCACCAGCAGAGATCGGCGGGACTACGAGCAGTACTTC
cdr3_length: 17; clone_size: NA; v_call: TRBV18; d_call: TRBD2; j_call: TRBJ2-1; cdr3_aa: CASSPPNSGRAHNEQFF; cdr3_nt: TGTGCCAGCTCCCCCCCTAATAGCGGGAGGGCACACAATGAGCAGTTCTTC
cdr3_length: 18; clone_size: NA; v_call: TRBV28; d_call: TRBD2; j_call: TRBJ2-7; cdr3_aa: CASSLYLSGRAEGNEQYF; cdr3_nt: TGTGCCAGCAGTTTGTATTTAAGCGGGAGGGCCGAGGGGAACGAGCAGTACTTC
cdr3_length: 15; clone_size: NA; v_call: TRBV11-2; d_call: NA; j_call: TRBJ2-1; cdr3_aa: CASSSDLSSYNEQFF; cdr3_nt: TGTGCCAGCAGCTCGGACCTAAGCTCCTACAATGAGCAGTTCTTC
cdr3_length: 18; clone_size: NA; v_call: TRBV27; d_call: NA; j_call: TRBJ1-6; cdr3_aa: CASSPRQDPLAYNSPLHF; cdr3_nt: TGTGCCAGCAGCCCTCGACAGGACCCCTTAGCCTATAATTCACCCCTCCACTTT
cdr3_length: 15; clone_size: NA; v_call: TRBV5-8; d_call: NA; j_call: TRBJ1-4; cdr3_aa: CASSNRPATNEKLFF; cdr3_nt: TGTGCCAGCAGCAATCGCCCCGCAACTAATGAAAAACTGTTTTTT
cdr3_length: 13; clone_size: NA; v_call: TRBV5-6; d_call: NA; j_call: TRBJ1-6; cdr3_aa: CASSLGHNSPLHF; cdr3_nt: TGTGCCAGCAGCTTGGGTCATAATTCACCCCTCCACTTT
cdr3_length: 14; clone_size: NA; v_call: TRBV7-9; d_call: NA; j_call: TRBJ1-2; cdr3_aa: CASSLKAPRHGYTF; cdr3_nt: TGTGCCAGCAGCTTAAAGGCACCCCGCCATGGCTACACCTTC
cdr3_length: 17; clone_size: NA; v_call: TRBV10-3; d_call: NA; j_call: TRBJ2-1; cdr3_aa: CAISGPGEAGSIYEQFF; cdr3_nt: TGTGCCATCAGTGGACCCGGGGAGGCGGGATCAATCTATGAGCAGTTCTTC
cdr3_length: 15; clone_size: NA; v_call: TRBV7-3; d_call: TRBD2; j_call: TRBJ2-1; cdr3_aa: CASSFLAGGRNEQFF; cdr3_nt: TGTGCCAGCAGCTTTCTAGCGGGAGGTCGGAATGAGCAGTTCTTC
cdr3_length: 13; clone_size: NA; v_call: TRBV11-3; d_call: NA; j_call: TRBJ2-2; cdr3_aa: CASSAWGAGELFF; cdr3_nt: TGTGCCAGCAGCGCTTGGGGGGCCGGGGAGCTGTTTTTT
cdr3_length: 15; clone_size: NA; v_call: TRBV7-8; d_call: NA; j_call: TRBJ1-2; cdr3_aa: CASSLEGLTSYGYTF; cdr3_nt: TGTGCCAGCAGCTTAGAGGGGCTTACCTCCTATGGCTACACCTTC
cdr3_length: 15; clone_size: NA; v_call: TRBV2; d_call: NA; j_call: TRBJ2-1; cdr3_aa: CASSAGGTTYNEQFF; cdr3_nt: TGTGCCAGCAGTGCGGGCGGGACAACCTACAATGAGCAGTTCTTC
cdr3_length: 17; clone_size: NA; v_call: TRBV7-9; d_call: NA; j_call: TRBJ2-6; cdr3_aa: CASSPAGRRSGANVLTF; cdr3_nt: TGTGCCAGCAGCCCCGCGGGGCGACGCTCTGGGGCCAACGTCCTGACTTTC
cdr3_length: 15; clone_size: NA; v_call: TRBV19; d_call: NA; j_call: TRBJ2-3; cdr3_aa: CASRVEQALADTQYF; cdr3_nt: TGTGCCAGCCGGGTGGAACAGGCCCTCGCAGATACGCAGTATTTT
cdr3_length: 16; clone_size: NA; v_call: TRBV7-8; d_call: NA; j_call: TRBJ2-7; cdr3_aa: CASSAMRGGRGLTQYF; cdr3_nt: TGTGCCAGCAGCGCCATGCGGGGAGGCAGGGGTTTAACCCAGTACTTC
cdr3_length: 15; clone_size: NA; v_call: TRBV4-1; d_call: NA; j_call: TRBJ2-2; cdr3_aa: CASSQPQGRTGELFF; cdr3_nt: TGCGCCAGCAGCCAGCCACAGGGAAGGACCGGGGAGCTGTTTTTT
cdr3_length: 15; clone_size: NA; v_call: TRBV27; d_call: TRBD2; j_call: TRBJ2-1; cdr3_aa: CASSMTSGGYNEQFF; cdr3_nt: TGTGCCAGCAGTATGACTAGCGGGGGTTACAATGAGCAGTTCTTC
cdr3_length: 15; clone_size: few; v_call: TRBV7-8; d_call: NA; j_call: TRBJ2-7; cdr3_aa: CASSPWRDFTYEQYF; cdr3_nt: TGTGCCAGCAGCCCCTGGCGGGACTTCACCTACGAGCAGTACTTC
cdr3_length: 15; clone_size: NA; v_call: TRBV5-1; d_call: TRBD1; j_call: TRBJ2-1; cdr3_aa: CASSFGQGSYNEQFF; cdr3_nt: TGCGCCAGCAGCTTTGGACAGGGGAGTTACAATGAGCAGTTCTTC
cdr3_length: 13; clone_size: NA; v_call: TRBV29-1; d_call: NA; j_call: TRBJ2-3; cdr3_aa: CSAMSGGGRAQYF; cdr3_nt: TGCAGCGCTATGTCCGGGGGTGGAAGGGCGCAGTATTTT
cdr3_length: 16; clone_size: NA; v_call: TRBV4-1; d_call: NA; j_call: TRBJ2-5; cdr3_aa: CASSRLQGGNEKTQYF; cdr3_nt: TGCGCCAGCAGCCGGCTACAGGGGGGGAATGAAAAGACCCAGTACTTC
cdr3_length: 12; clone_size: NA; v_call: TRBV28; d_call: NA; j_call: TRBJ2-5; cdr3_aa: CATLFGQETQYF; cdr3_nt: TGTGCCACTCTTTTCGGACAAGAGACCCAGTACTTC
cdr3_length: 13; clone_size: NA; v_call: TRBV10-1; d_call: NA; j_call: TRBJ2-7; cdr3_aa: CASSESPGYEQYF; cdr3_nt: TGCGCCAGCAGTGAGTCCCCGGGCTACGAGCAGTACTTC
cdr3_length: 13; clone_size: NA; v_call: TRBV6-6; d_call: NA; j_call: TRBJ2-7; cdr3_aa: CASRTSRGDEQYF; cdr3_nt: TGTGCCAGCAGAACCTCCCGAGGGGACGAGCAGTACTTC
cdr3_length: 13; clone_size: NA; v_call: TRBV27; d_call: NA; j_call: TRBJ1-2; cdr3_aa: CASSLTGSYGYTF; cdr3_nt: TGTGCCAGCAGTTTGACGGGATCCTATGGCTACACCTTC
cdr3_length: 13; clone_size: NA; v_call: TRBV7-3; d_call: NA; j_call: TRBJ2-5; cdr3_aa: CASSSLYPETQYF; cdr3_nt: TGTGCCAGCAGCTCCCTCTACCCGGAGACCCAGTACTTC
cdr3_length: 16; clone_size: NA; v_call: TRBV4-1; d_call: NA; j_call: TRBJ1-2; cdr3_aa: CASSPSVPNEGYGYTF; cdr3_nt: TGCGCCAGCAGCCCTTCCGTCCCGAACGAGGGCTATGGCTACACCTTC
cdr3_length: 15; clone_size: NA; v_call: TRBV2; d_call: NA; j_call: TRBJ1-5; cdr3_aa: CASSADGIGNQPQHF; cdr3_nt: TGTGCCAGCAGTGCGGACGGGATCGGCAATCAGCCCCAGCATTTT
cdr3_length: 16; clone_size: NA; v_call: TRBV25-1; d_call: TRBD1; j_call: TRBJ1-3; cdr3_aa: CASSGGQGPSGNTIYF; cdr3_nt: TGTGCCAGCAGTGGGGGACAGGGGCCCTCTGGAAACACCATATATTTT
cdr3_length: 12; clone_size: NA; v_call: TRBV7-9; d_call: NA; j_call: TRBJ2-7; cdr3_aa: CASSSQGYEQYF; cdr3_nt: TGTGCCAGCAGCTCCCAGGGATACGAGCAGTACTTC
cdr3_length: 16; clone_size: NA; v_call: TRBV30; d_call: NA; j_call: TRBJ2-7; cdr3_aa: CAWSVRIGSSAYEQYF; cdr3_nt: TGTGCCTGGAGTGTCCGAATAGGTAGTAGTGCCTACGAGCAGTACTTC
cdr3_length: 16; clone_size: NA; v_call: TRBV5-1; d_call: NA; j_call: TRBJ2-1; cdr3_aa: CASSPSGTPGGDEQFF; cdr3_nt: TGCGCCAGCAGCCCGTCCGGGACCCCCGGCGGCGATGAGCAGTTCTTC
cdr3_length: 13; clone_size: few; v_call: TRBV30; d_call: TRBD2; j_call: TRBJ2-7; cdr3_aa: CAWSASGRHEQYF; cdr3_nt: TGTGCCTGGAGCGCTAGCGGGAGACACGAGCAGTACTTC
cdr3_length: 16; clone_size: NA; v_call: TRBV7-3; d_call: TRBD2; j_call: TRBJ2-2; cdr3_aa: CASSLASGRGTGELFF; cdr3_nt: TGTGCCAGCAGCTTAGCGAGCGGGAGGGGTACCGGGGAGCTGTTTTTT
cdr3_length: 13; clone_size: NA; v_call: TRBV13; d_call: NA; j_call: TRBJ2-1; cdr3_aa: CASSSDSLNEQFF; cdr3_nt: TGTGCCAGCAGCAGCGACAGTCTAAATGAGCAGTTCTTC
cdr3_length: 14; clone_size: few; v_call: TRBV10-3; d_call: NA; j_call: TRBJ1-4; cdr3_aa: CAIQRGPADEKLFF; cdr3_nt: TGTGCCATCCAACGTGGGCCCGCCGATGAAAAACTGTTTTTT
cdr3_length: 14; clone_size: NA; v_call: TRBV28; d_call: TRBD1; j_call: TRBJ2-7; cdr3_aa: CASSFQAGGYEQYF; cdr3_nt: TGTGCCAGCAGTTTTCAGGCAGGGGGCTACGAGCAGTACTTC
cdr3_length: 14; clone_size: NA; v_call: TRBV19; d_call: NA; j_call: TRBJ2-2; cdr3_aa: CASIGRQDTGELFF; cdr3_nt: TGTGCCAGTATAGGGAGGCAGGACACCGGGGAGCTGTTTTTT
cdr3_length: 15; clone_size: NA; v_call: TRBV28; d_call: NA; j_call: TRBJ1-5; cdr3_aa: CASSLLPGPNQPQHF; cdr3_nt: TGTGCCAGCAGTTTACTCCCAGGACCTAATCAGCCCCAGCATTTT
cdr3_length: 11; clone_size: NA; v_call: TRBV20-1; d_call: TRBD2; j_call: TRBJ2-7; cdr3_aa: CSLAGRYEQYF; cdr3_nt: TGCAGTTTAGCGGGAAGGTACGAGCAGTACTTC
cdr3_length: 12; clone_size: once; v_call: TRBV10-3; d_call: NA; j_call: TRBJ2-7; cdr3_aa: CAISKRDYEQYF; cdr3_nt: TGTGCCATCAGTAAACGGGACTACGAGCAGTACTTC
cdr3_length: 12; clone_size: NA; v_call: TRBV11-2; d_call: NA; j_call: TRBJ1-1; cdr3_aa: CASSLVATEAFF; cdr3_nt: TGTGCCAGCAGCTTAGTCGCCACTGAAGCTTTCTTT
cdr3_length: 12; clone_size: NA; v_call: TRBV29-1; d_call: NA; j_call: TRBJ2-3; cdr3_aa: CSVGESTDTQYF; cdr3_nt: TGCAGCGTTGGGGAAAGCACAGATACGCAGTATTTT
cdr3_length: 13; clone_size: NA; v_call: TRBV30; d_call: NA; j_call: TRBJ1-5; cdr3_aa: CAWSSELWQPQHF; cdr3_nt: TGTGCCTGGAGTTCAGAGTTATGGCAGCCCCAGCATTTT
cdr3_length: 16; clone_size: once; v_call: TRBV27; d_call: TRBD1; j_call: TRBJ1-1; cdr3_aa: CAIRAGTGAGGTEAFF; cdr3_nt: TGTGCCATTCGCGCCGGGACAGGGGCGGGGGGCACTGAAGCTTTCTTT